The 7 T cell receptor beta chains given below trace back to one sample, sequenced in a study of blood T cell repertoires in COVID-19. TCRdb keeps only in-frame clones here, not all; method: immunoSEQ multiplex PCR. The data contain some 230,000 clones, more than 75% of them singletons. The sequencing input was peripheral blood. These receptor sequences come from a woman aged 80 or older with COVID-19, enrolled during active disease.

The J gene is TRBJ2-7, the V gene TRBV30; D is unclear. Germline loops: CDR1 GTSNPN, CDR2 SVGIG (reference sequence). V lost 4 bases and J 6 bases, leaving 10 bases between the germline ends. The CDR3 sequence is 11 residues long. DNA for the CDR3: TGTGCCTGGAACGGCCGCGGCGAGCAGTACTTC. Amino acid sequence: CAWNGRGEQYF. The entire variable domain, with the rest obtained from reference TRBV30 and TRBJ2-7, is as follows: SQTIHQWPATLVQPVGSPLSLECTVEGTSNPNLYWYRQAAGRGLQLLFYSVGIGQISSEVPQNLSASRPQDRQFILSSKKLLLSDSGFYLCAWNGRGEQYFGPGTRLTVT.

The rearrangement joins TRBV7-9 to TRBJ2-1, with 8 bases aligning to TRBD2. V was clipped by 2 bases and J by 4 bases; unmatched bases: 4. This CDR3 contains 15 residues. Germline values: CDR1 SEHNR, CDR2 FQNEAQ (reference sequence). CDR3 sequence reads: CASSLRGGGYNEQFF. DNA for the CDR3: TGTGCCAGCAGCTTAAGAGGCGGGGGGTACAATGAGCAGTTCTTC.

The chain is built from TRBV3-1 (or the pseudogene TRBV3-2) and TRBJ1-5; no reliable D call. Germline assignment: CDR1 LGHDT and CDR2 YNNKEL (reference sequence). Trimming removed 1 base at V and 0 bases at J, with 7 bases between. This CDR3 comprises 15 residues. In nucleotides, the CDR3 is TGTGCCAGCAGCCAAGGACTTGATAGCAATCAGCCCCAGCATTTT. Amino acid sequence: CASSQGLDSNQPQHF.

The chain uses TRBV28 and TRBJ2-5, with 9 nucleotides matching TRBD1. Unmatched junction bases numbered 9, after V lost 5 bases and J lost 5 bases. CDR1 is MDHEN and CDR2 is SYDVKM in the germline V gene. CDR3 size: 15 residues. CDR3 amino acids: CASSTTTGGAETQYF. CDR3 bases: TGTGCCAGCAGTACCACAACAGGGGGCGCTGAGACCCAGTACTTC.

The V call is TRBV19, the J call TRBJ1-5; 12 bases agree with TRBD1. The CDR3 contains 18 residues. After removal of 6 bases from V and 2 bases from J, the junction contained 11 bases not matched to a gene. Germline CDR1 is LNHDA and CDR2 is SQIVND (reference sequence). In nucleotides, the CDR3 is TGTGCCAGTAGCCCCCGGGACAGGGGGCGAGGGGGCAATCAGCCCCAGCATTTT. The encoded protein is CASSPRDRGRGGNQPQHF. The complete variable domain, with remaining parts taken from reference TRBV19 and TRBJ1-5, reads DGGITQSPKYLFRKEGQNVTLSCEQNLNHDAMYWYRQDPGQGLRLIYYSQIVNDFQKGDIAEGYSVSREKKESFPLTVTSAQKNPTAFYLCASSPRDRGRGGNQPQHFGDGTRLSIL.

The chain joins TRBV5-1 to TRBJ2-2; D not resolved. V was trimmed by 6 bases and J by 4 bases, leaving 10 bases between them. Germline values: CDR1 SGHRS, CDR2 YFSETQ. The CDR3 has 13 residues. CDR3 loop: CASKIGPTGELFF. As DNA, the CDR3 is TGCGCCAGCAAAATTGGGCCCACCGGGGAGCTGTTTTTT.

The rearrangement uses TRBV3-1 (or the pseudogene TRBV3-2) and TRBJ1-1, with D maybe TRBD1 (5 bases). This CDR3 contains 14 residues. Germline assignment: CDR1 LGHDT and CDR2 YNNKEL (reference sequence). Deletions cut 4 bases from V and 4 bases from J, with 13 bases between. The CDR3 loop reads CASSPLGGGTEAFF. The CDR3 DNA is TGTGCCAGCAGCCCCCTAGGCGGGGGCACTGAAGCTTTCTTT.